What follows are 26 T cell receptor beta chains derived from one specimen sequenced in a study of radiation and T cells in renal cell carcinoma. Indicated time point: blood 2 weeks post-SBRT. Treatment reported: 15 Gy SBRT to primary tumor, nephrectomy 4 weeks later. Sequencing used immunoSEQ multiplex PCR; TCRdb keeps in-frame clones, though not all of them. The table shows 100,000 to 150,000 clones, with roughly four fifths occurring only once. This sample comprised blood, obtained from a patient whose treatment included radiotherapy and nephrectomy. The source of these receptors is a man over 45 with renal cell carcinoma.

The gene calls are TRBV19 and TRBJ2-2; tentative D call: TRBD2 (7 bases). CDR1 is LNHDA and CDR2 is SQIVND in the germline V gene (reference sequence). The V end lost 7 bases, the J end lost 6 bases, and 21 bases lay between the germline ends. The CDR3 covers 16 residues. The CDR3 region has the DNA TGTGCCAGTACCTCCTGGGGGGGCCTAGAAGCCGGGGAGCTGTTTTTT. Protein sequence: CASTSWGGLEAGELFF.

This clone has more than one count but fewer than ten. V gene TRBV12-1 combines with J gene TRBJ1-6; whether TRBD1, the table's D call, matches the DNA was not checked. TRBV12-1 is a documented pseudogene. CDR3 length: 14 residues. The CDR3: CASSSRDVGSPLHF. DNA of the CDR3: TGTGCCAGCAGCTCCAGGGATGTTGGTTCACCCCTCCACTTT.

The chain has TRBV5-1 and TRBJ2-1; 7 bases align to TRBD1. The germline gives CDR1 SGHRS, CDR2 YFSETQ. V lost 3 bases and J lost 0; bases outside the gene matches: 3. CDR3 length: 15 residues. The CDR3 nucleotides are TGCGCCAGCAGCTGGGGACAGTCCTCCTACAATGAGCAGTTCTTC. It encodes CASSWGQSSYNEQFF.

DNA of the CDR3: TGTGCCAGCAGCTTAGATCCCGCCCGGACTAGCGGGAGCCCCGAGCAGTACTTC. Protein product: CASSLDPARTSGSPEQYF. The chain uses TRBV7-2 and TRBJ2-7; TRBD2 aligns across 13 bases. The CDR3 length is 18 residues. The J segment lost 6 bases and the V segment lost 1 base, leaving 12 bases of the junction unmatched. In germline, CDR1 is SGHTA, CDR2 FQGNSA.

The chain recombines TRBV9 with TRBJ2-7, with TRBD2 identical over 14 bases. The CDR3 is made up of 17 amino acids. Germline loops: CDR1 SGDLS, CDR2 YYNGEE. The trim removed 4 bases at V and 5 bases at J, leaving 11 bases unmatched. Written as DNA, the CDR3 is TGTGCCAGCAGCCAGGGACTAGCGGGAGACAGGAGGAACGAGCAGTACTTC. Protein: CASSQGLAGDRRNEQYF.

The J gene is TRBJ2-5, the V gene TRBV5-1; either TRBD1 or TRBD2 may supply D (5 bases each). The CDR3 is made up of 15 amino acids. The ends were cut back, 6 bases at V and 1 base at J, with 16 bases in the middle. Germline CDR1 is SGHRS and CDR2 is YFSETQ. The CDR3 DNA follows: TGCGCCAGCACCCCCGGGACGGGTCGCCAAGAGACCCAGTACTTC. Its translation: CASTPGTGRQETQYF.

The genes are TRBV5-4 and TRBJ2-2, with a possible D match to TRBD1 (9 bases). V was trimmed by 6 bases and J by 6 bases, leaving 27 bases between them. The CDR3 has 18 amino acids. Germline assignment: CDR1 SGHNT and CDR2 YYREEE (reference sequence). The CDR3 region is CASNRGGTGSLNAGELFF. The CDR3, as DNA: TGTGCCAGCAACCGGGGGGGGACAGGGTCTCTCAACGCCGGGGAGCTGTTTTTT.

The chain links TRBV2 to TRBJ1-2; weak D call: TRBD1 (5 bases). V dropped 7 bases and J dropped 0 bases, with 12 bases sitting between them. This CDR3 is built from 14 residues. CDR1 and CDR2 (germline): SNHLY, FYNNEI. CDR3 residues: CASKREGTNYGYTF. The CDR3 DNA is TGTGCCAGCAAGCGGGAGGGGACTAACTATGGCTACACCTTC. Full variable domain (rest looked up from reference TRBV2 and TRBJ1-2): EPEVTQTPSHQVTQMGQEVILRCVPISNHLYFYWYRQILGQKVEFLVSFYNNEISEKSEIFDDQFSVERPDGSNFTLKIRSTKLEDSAMYFCASKREGTNYGYTFGSGTRLTVV.

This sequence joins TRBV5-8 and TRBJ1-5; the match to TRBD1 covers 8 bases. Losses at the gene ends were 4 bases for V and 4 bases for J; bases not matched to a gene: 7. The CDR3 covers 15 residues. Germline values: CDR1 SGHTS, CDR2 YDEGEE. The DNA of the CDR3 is TGTGCCAGCAGCAGACATACAGGGGGGAATCAGCCCCAGCATTTT. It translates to CASSRHTGGNQPQHF.

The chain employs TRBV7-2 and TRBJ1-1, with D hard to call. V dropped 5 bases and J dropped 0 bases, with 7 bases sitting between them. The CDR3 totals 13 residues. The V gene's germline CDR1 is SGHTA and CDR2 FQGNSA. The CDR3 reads CASSPFLNTEAFF. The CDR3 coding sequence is TGTGCCAGCAGCCCCTTCTTGAACACTGAAGCTTTCTTT.

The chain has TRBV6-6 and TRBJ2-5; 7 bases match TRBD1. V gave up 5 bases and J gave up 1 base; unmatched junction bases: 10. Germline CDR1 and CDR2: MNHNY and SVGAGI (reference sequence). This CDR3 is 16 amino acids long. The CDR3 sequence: CASSQYIQGFQETQYF. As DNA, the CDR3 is TGTGCCAGCAGTCAATACATACAGGGGTTCCAAGAGACCCAGTACTTC.

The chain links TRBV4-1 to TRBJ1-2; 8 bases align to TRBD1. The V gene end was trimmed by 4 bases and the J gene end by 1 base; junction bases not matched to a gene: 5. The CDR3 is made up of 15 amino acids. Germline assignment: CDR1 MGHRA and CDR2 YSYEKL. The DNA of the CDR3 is TGCGCCAGCAGCCCGGACAGGGTGATTAACTATGGCTACACCTTC. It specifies CASSPDRVINYGYTF.

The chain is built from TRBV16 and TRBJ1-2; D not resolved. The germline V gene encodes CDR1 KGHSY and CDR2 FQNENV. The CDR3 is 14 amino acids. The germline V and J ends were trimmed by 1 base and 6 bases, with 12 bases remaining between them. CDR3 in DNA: TGTGCCAGCAGCCAATACAGACAAGGTCATGGCTACACCTTC. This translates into CASSQYRQGHGYTF.

The CDR3 reads CASRPGVAKNIQYF. For the CDR3, the DNA is TGTGCCAGCAGACCGGGAGTAGCCAAAAACATTCAGTACTTC. V gene TRBV6-5 combines with J gene TRBJ2-4; the D gene is possibly TRBD2 (6 bases). The CDR3 runs 14 residues. The germline V gene has CDR1 MNHEY and CDR2 SVGAGI. V was trimmed by 6 bases and J by 0 bases, leaving 9 bases between them.

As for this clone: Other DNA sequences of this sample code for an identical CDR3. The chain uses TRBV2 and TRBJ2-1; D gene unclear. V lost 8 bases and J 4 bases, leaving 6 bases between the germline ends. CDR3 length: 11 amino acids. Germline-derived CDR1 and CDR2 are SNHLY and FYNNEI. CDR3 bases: TGTGCCAGCGGTCAGTACAATGAGCAGTTCTTC. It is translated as CASGQYNEQFF.

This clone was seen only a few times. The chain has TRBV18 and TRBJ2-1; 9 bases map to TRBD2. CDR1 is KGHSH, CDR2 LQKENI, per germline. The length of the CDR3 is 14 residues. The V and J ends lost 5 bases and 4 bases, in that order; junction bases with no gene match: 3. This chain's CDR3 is CASSATSGYNEQFF. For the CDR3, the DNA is TGTGCCAGCTCAGCGACTAGCGGTTACAATGAGCAGTTCTTC.

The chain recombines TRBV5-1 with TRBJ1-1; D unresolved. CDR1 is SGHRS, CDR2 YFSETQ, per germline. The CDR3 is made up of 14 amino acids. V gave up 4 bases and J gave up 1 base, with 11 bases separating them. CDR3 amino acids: CASSRNTGNTEAFF. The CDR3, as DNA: TGCGCCAGCAGCCGTAATACTGGGAACACTGAAGCTTTCTTT. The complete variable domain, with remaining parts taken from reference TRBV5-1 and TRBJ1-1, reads KAGVTQTPRYLIKTRGQQVTLSCSPISGHRSVSWYQQTPGQGLQFLFEYFSETQRNKGNFPGRFSGRQFSNSRSEMNVSTLELGDSALYLCASSRNTGNTEAFFGQGTRLTVV.

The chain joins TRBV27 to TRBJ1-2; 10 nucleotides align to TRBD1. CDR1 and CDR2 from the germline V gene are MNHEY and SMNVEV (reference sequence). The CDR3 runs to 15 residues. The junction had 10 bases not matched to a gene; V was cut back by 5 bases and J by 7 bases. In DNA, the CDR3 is TGTGCCAGCAGTCCAGGACAGGGGGGGTTTCGTGGCTACACCTTC. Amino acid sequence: CASSPGQGGFRGYTF.

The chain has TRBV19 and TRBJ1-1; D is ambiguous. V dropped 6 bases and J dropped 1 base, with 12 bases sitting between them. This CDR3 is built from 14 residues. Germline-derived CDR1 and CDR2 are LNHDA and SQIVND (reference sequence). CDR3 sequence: CASRAGMPNTEAFF. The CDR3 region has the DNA TGTGCCAGTAGAGCGGGAATGCCGAACACTGAAGCTTTCTTT.

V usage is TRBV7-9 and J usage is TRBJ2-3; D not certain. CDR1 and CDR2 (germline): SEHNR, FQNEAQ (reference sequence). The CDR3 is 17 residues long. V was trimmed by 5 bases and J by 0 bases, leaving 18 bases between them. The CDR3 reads CASSHGARYASTDTQYF. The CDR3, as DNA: TGTGCCAGCAGCCACGGCGCCAGGTACGCTAGCACAGATACGCAGTATTTT.

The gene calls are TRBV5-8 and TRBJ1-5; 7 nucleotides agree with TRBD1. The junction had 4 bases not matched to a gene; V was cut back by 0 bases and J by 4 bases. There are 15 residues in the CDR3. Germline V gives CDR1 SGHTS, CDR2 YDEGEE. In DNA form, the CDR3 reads TGTGCCAGCAGCTTGGGGGTGGACAGGAATCAGCCCCAGCATTTT. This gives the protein CASSLGVDRNQPQHF. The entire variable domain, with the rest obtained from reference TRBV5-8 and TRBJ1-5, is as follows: EAGVTQSPTHLIKTRGQQATLRCSPISGHTSVYWYQQALGLGLQFLLWYDEGEERNRGNFPPRFSGRQFPNYSSELNVNALELEDSALYLCASSLGVDRNQPQHFGDGTRLSIL.

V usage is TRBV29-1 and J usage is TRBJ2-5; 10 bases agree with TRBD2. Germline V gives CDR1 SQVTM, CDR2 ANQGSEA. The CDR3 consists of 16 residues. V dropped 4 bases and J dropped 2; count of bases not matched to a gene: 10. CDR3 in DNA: TGCAGCGTTGGCAAGGGGCTAGCGGGGGATCAAGAGACCCAGTACTTC. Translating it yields CSVGKGLAGDQETQYF.

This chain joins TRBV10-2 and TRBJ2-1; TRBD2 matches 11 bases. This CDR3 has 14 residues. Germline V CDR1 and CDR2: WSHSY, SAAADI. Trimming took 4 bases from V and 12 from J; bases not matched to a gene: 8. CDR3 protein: CASSGTSGSEWQFF. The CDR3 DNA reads TGCGCCAGCAGTGGGACTAGCGGGTCGGAATGGCAGTTCTTC.

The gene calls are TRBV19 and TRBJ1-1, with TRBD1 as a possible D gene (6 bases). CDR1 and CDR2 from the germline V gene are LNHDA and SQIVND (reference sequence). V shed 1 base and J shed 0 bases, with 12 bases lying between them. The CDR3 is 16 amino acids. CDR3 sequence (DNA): TGTGCCAGTAGTATAGGAGGACCAGGGGTGAACACTGAAGCTTTCTTT. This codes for CASSIGGPGVNTEAFF.

CDR3 residues: CASSSGTGGEKLFF. As DNA, the CDR3 is TGTGCCAGCAGCTCCGGGACAGGAGGCGAAAAACTGTTTTTT. The chain couples TRBV6-5 to TRBJ1-4; 8 bases are a match to TRBD1. With V trimmed by 6 bases and J by 8 bases, 8 bases remained unmatched. This CDR3 spans 14 amino acids. Germline CDR1 and CDR2: MNHEY and SVGAGI.

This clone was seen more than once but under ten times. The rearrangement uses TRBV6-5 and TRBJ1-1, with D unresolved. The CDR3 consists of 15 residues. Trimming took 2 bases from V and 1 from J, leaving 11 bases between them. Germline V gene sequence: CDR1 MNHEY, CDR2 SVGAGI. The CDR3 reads CASSYPTHENTEAFF. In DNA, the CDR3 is TGTGCCAGCAGTTACCCTACACACGAGAACACTGAAGCTTTCTTT.